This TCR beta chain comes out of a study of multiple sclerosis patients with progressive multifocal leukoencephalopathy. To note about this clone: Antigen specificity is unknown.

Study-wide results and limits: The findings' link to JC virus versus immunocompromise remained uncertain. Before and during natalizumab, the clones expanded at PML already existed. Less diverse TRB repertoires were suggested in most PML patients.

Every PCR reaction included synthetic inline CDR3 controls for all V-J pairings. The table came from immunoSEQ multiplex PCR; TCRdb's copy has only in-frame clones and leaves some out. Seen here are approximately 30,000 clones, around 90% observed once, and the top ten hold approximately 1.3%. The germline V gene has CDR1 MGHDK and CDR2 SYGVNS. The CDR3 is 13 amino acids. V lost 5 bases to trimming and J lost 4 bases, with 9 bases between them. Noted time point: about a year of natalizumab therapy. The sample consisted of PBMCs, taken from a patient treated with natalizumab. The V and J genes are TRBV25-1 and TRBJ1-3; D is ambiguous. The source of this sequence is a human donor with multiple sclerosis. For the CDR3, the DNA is TGTGCCAGCAGTCAAATCGCGGGAAACACCATATATTTT. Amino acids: CASSQIAGNTIYF.